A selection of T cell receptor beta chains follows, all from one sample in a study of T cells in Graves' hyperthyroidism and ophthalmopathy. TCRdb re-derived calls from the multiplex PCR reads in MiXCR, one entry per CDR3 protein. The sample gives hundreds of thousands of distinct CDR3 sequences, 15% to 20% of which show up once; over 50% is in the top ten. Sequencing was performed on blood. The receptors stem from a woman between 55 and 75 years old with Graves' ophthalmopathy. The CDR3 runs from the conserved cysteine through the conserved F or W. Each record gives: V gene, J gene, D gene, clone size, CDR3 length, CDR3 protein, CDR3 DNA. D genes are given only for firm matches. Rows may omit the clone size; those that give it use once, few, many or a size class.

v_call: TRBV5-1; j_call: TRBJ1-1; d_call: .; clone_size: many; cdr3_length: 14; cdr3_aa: CASSTVGVITEAFF; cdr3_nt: TGCGCCAGCAGCACAGTAGGGGTGATCACTGAAGCTTTCTTT
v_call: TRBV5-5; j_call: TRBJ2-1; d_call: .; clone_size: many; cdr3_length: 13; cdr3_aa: CASSLETYNEQFF; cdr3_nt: TGTGCCAGCAGTCTCGAGACCTACAATGAGCAGTTCTTC
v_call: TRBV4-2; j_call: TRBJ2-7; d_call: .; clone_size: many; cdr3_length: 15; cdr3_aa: CASSQSGPDSYEQYF; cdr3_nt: TGTGCCAGCAGCCAATCGGGACCGGACTCCTACGAGCAGTACTTC
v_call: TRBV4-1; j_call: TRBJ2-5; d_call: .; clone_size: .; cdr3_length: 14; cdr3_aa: CASSHYPDQETQYF; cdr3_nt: TGCGCCAGCAGCCACTATCCGGACCAAGAGACCCAGTACTTC
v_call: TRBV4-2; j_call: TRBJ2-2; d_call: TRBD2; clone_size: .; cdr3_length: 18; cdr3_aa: CASSQVLASGRKDGELFF; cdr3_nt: TGTGCCAGCAGCCAAGTCTTGGCTAGCGGGAGGAAAGACGGGGAGCTGTTTTTT
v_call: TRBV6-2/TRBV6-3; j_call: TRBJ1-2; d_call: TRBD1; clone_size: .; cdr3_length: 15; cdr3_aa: CASKPGQGNNYGYTF; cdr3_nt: TGTGCCAGCAAGCCCGGACAGGGGAATAACTATGGCTACACCTTC
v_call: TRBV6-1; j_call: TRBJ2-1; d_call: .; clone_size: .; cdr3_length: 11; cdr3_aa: CASSAGYEQFF; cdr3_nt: TGTGCCAGCAGTGCTGGATATGAGCAGTTCTTC
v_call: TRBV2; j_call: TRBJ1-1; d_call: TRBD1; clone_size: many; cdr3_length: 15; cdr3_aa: CASPGQGGENTEAFF; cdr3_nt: TGTGCCAGCCCGGGACAGGGAGGAGAGAACACTGAAGCTTTCTTT
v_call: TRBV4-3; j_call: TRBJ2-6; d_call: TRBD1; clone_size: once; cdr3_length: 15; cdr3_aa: CASGDSGTGANVLTF; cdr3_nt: TGCGCCAGTGGGGACAGCGGTACTGGGGCCAACGTCCTGACTTTC
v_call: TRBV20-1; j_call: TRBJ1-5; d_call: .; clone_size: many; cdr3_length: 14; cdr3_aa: CSARGQSGWGPQHF; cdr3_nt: TGCAGTGCTAGAGGGCAGTCGGGTTGGGGGCCCCAGCATTTT
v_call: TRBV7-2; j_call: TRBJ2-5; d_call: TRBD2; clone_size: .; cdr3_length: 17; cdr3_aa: CASSNKEQGLAEETQYF; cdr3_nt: TGTGCCAGCAGCAACAAAGAACAAGGACTAGCGGAAGAGACCCAGTACTTC
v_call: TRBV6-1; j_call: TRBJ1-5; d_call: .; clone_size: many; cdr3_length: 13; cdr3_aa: CASGRGSNQPQHF; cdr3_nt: TGTGCCAGCGGCAGGGGTAGCAATCAGCCCCAGCATTTT
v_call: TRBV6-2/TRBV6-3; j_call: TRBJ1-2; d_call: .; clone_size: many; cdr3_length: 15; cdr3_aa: CASSDRGYPVYGYTF; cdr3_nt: TGTGCCAGCAGTGATAGAGGGTATCCGGTCTATGGCTACACCTTC
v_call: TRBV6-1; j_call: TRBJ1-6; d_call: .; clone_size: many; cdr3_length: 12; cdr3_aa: CASSEARSPLHF; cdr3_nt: TGTGCCAGCAGTGAAGCACGTTCACCCCTCCACTTT
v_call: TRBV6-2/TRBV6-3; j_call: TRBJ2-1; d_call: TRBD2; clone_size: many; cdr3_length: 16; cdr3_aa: CASSAEGLAEYNEQFF; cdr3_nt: TGTGCCAGCAGCGCTGAGGGACTAGCGGAATACAATGAGCAGTTCTTC
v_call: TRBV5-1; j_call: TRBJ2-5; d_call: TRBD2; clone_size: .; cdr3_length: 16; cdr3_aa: CASRQGLAGGQETQYF; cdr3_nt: TGCGCCAGCAGACAAGGACTAGCGGGGGGACAAGAGACCCAGTACTTC
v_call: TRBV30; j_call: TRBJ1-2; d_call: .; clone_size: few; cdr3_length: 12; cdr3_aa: CAWSVYPHGYTF; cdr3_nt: TGTGCCTGGAGTGTATATCCTCATGGCTACACCTTC
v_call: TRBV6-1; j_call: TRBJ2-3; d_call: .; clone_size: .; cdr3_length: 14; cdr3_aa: CASRSRLGTDTQYF; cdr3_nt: TGTGCCAGCAGAAGTAGGCTTGGGACAGATACGCAGTATTTT
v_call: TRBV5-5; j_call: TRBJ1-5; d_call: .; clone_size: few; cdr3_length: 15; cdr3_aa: CASSWGIGSNQPQHF; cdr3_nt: TGTGCCAGCAGCTGGGGGATTGGGAGCAATCAGCCCCAGCATTTT
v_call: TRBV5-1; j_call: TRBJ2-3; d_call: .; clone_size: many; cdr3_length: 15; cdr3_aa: CASSLVGGSTDTQYF; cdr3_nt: TGCGCCAGCAGCTTGGTTGGGGGGAGCACAGATACGCAGTATTTT
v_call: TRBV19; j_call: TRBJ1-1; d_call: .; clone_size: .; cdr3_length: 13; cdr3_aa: CASSQTTNTEASF; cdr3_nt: TGTGCCAGTAGCCAGACAACGAACACTGAAGCTTCCTTT
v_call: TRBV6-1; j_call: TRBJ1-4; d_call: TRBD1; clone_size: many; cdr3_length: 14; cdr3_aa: CASSSTGWDEKLFF; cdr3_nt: TGTGCCAGCAGTTCGACAGGGTGGGATGAAAAACTGTTTTTT
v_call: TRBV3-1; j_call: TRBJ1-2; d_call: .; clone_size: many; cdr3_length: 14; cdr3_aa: CASSQRDLNFGYTF; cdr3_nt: TGTGCCAGCAGCCAAAGGGACCTCAACTTCGGCTACACCTTC
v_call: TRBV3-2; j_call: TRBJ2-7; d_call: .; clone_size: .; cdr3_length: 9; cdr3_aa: CASSQEQYF; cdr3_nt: TGTGCCAGCAGCCAAGAGCAGTACTTC
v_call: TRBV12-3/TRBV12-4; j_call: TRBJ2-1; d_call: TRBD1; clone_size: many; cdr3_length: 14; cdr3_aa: CASRPGQGGREQFF; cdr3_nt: TGTGCCAGCAGACCGGGACAGGGGGGGCGTGAGCAGTTCTTC
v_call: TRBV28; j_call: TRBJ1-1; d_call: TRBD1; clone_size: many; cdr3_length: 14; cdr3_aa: CASSEGQANTEAFF; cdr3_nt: TGTGCCAGCAGTGAAGGACAGGCGAACACTGAAGCTTTCTTT
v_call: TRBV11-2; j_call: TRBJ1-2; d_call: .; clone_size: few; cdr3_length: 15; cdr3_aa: CASSGGGGTHYGYTF; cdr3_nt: TGTGCCAGCAGTGGGGGCGGGGGAACTCACTATGGCTACACCTTC
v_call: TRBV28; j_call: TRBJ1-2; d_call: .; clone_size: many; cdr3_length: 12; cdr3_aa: CASSFGVDGYTF; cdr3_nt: TGTGCCAGCAGTTTTGGAGTCGATGGCTACACCTTC
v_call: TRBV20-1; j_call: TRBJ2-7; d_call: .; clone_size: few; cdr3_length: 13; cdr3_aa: CSARGQDSYEQYF; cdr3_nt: TGCAGTGCTAGGGGTCAGGACTCCTACGAGCAGTACTTC
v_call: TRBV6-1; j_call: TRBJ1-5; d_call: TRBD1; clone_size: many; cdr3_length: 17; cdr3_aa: CASSGYRGTGGDQPQHF; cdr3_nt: TGTGCCAGCAGTGGGTACAGGGGCACCGGGGGAGATCAGCCCCAGCATTTT
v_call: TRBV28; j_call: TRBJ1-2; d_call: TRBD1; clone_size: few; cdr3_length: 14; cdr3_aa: CASSGTETNYGYTF; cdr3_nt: TGTGCCAGCAGTGGGACAGAAACTAACTATGGCTACACCTTC
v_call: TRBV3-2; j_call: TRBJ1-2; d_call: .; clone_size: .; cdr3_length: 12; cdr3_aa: CASFGPGDGYTF; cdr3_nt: TGTGCCAGCTTTGGGCCAGGGGATGGCTACACCTTC
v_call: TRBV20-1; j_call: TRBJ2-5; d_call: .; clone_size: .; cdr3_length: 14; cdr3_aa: CSAVPGHLQGTQYF; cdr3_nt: TGCAGTGCAGTACCGGGACACCTCCAAGGGACCCAGTACTTC
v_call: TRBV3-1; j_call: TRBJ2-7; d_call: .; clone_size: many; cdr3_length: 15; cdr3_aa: CASSPPDSRSYEQYF; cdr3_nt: TGTGCCAGCAGCCCCCCGGACAGCCGCTCCTACGAGCAGTACTTC
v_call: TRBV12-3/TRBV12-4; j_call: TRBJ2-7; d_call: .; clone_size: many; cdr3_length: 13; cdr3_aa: CASSHRDLRKQYF; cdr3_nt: TGTGCCAGCAGTCACAGGGATCTACGCAAGCAGTACTTC
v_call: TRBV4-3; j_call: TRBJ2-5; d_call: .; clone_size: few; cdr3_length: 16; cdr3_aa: CASSRTWRQDQETQYF; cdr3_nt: TGCGCCAGCAGCCGGACCTGGAGGCAGGACCAAGAGACCCAGTACTTC